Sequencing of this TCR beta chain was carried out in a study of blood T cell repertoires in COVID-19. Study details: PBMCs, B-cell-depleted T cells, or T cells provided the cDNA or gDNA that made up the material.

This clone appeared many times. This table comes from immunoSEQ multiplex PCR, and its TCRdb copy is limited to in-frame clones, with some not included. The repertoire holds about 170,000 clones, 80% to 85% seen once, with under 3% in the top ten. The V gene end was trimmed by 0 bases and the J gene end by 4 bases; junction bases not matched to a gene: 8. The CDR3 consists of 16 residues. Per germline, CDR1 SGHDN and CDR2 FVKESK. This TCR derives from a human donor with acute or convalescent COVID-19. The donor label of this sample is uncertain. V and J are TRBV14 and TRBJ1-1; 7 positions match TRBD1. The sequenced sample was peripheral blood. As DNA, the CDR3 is TGTGCCAGCAGCCAAGATAAGGGGTACAGGGGCACTGAAGCTTTCTTT. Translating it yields CASSQDKGYRGTEAFF.